A single sample gave rise to the 26 T cell receptor beta chains below, sequenced in a study of T cell responses to AZD1222 COVID-19 vaccine. Method: immunoSEQ multiplex PCR; TCRdb's copy keeps in-frame clones and lacks some. The table lists 85,000 to 100,000 clones, over 75% of them singletons. This material consisted of peripheral blood, taken on day 0 of AZD1222 vaccination. These receptors all come from an adult in good health.

The CDR3 DNA reads TGTGCCACCTCCCTAGCGGCGTGGAATGAGCAGTTCTTC. Its protein product is CATSLAAWNEQFF. The chain carries TRBV24-1 and TRBJ2-1, with 7 nucleotides matching TRBD2. V shed 9 bases and J 7 bases; nucleotides not matched to a gene: 8. The germline gives CDR1 KGHDR, CDR2 SFDVKD. This CDR3 comprises 13 residues.

In its sample, this clone was seen a few times. The chain has TRBV3-1 (or the pseudogene TRBV3-2) and TRBJ1-1; D may be TRBD1 (6 bases). Trimming removed 2 bases from V and 5 bases from J, with 12 bases in between. Germline CDR1 reads LGHDT; CDR2 reads YNNKEL (reference sequence). The CDR3 totals 14 residues. CDR3 nucleotide sequence: TGTGCCAGCAGCCAATACAGGGAGACGACTGAAGCTTTCTTT. It specifies CASSQYRETTEAFF.

The chain combines TRBV21-1 with TRBJ1-2; the table's D call, TRBD1, was not checked against the DNA. TRBV21-1 is a pseudogene segment. The CDR3 runs 13 residues. The CDR3 is CAVQRDRGEGYTF. The CDR3 coding sequence is TGTGCCGTGCAACGGGACAGGGGAGAAGGCTACACCTTC.

The count of this clone is one. V is TRBV12-5 and J is TRBJ1-2; no reliable D call. The CDR3 totals 15 residues. Germline loops: CDR1 LGHNT, CDR2 FRNRAP. The V and J ends lost 1 base and 7 bases respectively, with 16 bases between them. CDR3 bases: TGTGCTAGTGGTTTGGACCGGGGTGAATCGATTGGCTACACCTTC. It yields the protein CASGLDRGESIGYTF.

The chain has TRBV10-3 and TRBJ2-7; D is undetermined. CDR3 length equals 15 residues. Germline CDR1 ENHRY, CDR2 SYGVKD. With 3 bases removed from V and 0 bases from J, the gap between germline ends came to 12 bases. CDR3: CAISDSGQSSYEQYF. In DNA, the CDR3 is TGTGCCATCAGTGACTCTGGGCAGAGCTCCTACGAGCAGTACTTC.

In this sample, this clone turned up once. J is TRBJ1-1 and V is TRBV2; perhaps TRBD1 as D (6 bases). The CDR3 is 15 amino acids. Between the trimmed V and J ends, which lost 5 bases and 1 base, there was a span of 14 bases. CDR1 SNHLY and CDR2 FYNNEI come from the germline V gene. In nucleotides, the CDR3 is TGTGCCAGCAGTAAGAACAGGGATGGGAACACTGAAGCTTTCTTT. As protein: CASSKNRDGNTEAFF. The variable domain in full, with the rest retrieved from reference TRBV2 and TRBJ1-1, is EPEVTQTPSHQVTQMGQEVILRCVPISNHLYFYWYRQILGQKVEFLVSFYNNEISEKSEIFDDQFSVERPDGSNFTLKIRSTKLEDSAMYFCASSKNRDGNTEAFFGQGTRLTVV.

V usage is TRBV6-1 and J usage is TRBJ1-5; tentative D call: TRBD1 (6 bases). Looked up from germline, CDR1 is MNHNS and CDR2 is SASEGT. The V end lost 3 bases, the J end lost 5 bases, and 11 bases lay between the germline ends. The length of the CDR3 is 14 residues. The CDR3 DNA reads as TGTGCCAGCAGTGACCCGACAGGCGATCAGCCCCAGCATTTT. Translation: CASSDPTGDQPQHF.

This chain links TRBV29-1 with TRBJ2-1, with 11 bases fitting TRBD2. The CDR3 totals 13 residues. Germline V lookup: CDR1 SQVTM, CDR2 ANQGSEA. The trim removed 2 bases at V and 13 bases at J, leaving 7 bases unmatched. The CDR3 here is CSVEFLAGGLQFF. The DNA for the CDR3 is TGCAGCGTTGAATTTCTAGCGGGGGGCCTCCAGTTCTTC.

The chain uses TRBV12-5 and TRBJ1-1; a weak D match, TRBD1 (6 bases). Germline V gene data show CDR1 as LGHNT and CDR2 as FRNRAP. The CDR3 is 17 residues long. The V end was cut by 6 bases, the J end by 1 base, with 21 bases between. In nucleotides, the CDR3 is TGTGCTAGTGGCCCGGATACTCGGGGGCTTGGGAACACTGAAGCTTTCTTT. It translates to CASGPDTRGLGNTEAFF.

The V gene is TRBV30, the J gene TRBJ2-2; D tentatively reads TRBD1 or TRBD2 (6 bases each). V lost 8 bases to trimming and J lost 0 bases, with 13 bases between them. The CDR3 has 14 residues. Germline-derived CDR1 and CDR2 are GTSNPN and SVGIG (reference sequence). The CDR3 protein is CAGRGAANTGELFF. The CDR3 nucleotides read TGTGCCGGTAGGGGGGCCGCGAACACCGGGGAGCTGTTTTTT.

CDR3 coding DNA: TGTGCCAGCAGCCATGGGACCCACTCCTACAATGAGCAGTTCTTC. This translates into CASSHGTHSYNEQFF. The genes are TRBV9 and TRBJ2-1, with D tentatively TRBD1 or TRBD2 (5 bases each). V lost 4 bases to trimming and J lost 0 bases, with 11 bases between them. The CDR3 is made up of 15 amino acids. Germline V lookup: CDR1 SGDLS, CDR2 YYNGEE.

The CDR3 here is CASSFWGSGDTQYF. Written as DNA, the CDR3 is TGTGCCAGCAGCTTCTGGGGATCTGGAGATACGCAGTATTTT. The chain is built from TRBV5-6 and TRBJ2-3, with unresolved D. The CDR3 extends over 14 amino acids. CDR1 is SGHDT, CDR2 YYEEEE, per germline. V dropped 2 bases and J dropped 5 bases, with 12 bases sitting between them. The whole variable domain, remainder taken from reference TRBV5-6 and TRBJ2-3, is DAGVTQSPTHLIKTRGQQVTLRCSPKSGHDTVSWYQQALGQGPQFIFQYYEEEERQRGNFPDRFSGHQFPNYSSELNVNALLLGDSALYLCASSFWGSGDTQYFGPGTRLTVL.

V and J are TRBV25-1 and TRBJ2-2; D call uncertain. CDR3 length: 12 residues. Trimming took 5 bases from V and 8 from J, leaving 9 bases between them. The V gene's germline CDR1 is MGHDK and CDR2 SYGVNS. CDR3 amino acids: CASSKKTGELFF. The CDR3 DNA sequence: TGTGCCAGCAGTAAAAAGACAGGGGAGCTGTTTTTT.

This chain connects TRBV6-5 to TRBJ1-4, with a tentative D call TRBD1 (6 bases). CDR1 and CDR2 from the germline V gene are MNHEY and SVGAGI. The CDR3 has 14 residues. The ends were cut back, 4 bases at V and 5 bases at J, with 11 bases in the middle. CDR3 bases: TGTGCCAGCAGTTGGGGGACATTCAATGAAAAACTGTTTTTT. It specifies CASSWGTFNEKLFF.

This clone was seen only a few times. The J gene is TRBJ1-2, the V gene TRBV28; tentatively, D is TRBD1 (5 bases). The germline V gene encodes CDR1 MDHEN and CDR2 SYDVKM. V gave up 4 bases and J gave up 4 bases, with 10 bases separating them. This CDR3 comprises 13 residues. In DNA form, the CDR3 reads TGTGCCAGCAGTTCGACAGTCACCTATGGCTACACCTTC. This codes for CASSSTVTYGYTF.

The chain links TRBV28 to TRBJ1-2; D may be TRBD1 (5 bases). The V and J ends lost 7 bases and 4 bases respectively, with 10 bases between them. The CDR3 sequence is 12 residues long. CDR1 is MDHEN and CDR2 is SYDVKM in the germline V gene. CDR3 residues: CASTQGVYGYTF. DNA for the CDR3: TGTGCCAGCACCCAGGGAGTCTATGGCTACACCTTC.

The J gene is TRBJ2-2, the V gene TRBV14; no clear D. Germline V gene lookup returns CDR1 SGHDN and CDR2 FVKESK. The CDR3 is 13 amino acids. V was trimmed by 4 bases and J by 9 bases, leaving 12 bases between them. The CDR3 sequence: CASSPDLGRELFF. Here the CDR3 DNA reads TGTGCCAGCAGCCCTGATCTCGGCCGGGAGCTGTTTTTT.

This chain's CDR3 is CASSLVGLAANYEQYF. CDR3 DNA: TGCGCCAGCAGCTTAGTGGGGCTAGCGGCTAATTACGAGCAGTACTTC. This chain links TRBV5-1 with TRBJ2-7; 7 bases agree with TRBD2. This CDR3 comprises 16 residues. Trimming cost V 2 bases and J 4 bases; bases outside gene matches: 12. Germline V CDR1 and CDR2: SGHRS, YFSETQ. The full variable domain, in which reference TRBV5-1 and TRBJ2-7 provide the parts outside the CDR3, is KAGVTQTPRYLIKTRGQQVTLSCSPISGHRSVSWYQQTPGQGLQFLFEYFSETQRNKGNFPGRFSGRQFSNSRSEMNVSTLELGDSALYLCASSLVGLAANYEQYFGPGTRLTVT.

The V call is TRBV7-6, the J call TRBJ2-5; D gene uncertain. V gave up 5 bases and J gave up 5 bases, with 9 bases separating them. Germline CDR1 and CDR2: SGHVS and FNYEAQ. The CDR3 is made up of 12 amino acids. The CDR3 loop reads CASSPLRETQYF. Written as DNA, the CDR3 is TGTGCCAGCAGCCCCCTCCGGGAGACCCAGTACTTC.

The chain is built from TRBV20-1 and TRBJ2-5; unclear D gene. This CDR3 region has 14 residues. CDR1 and CDR2 (germline): DFQATT, SNEGSKA (reference sequence). With 3 bases removed from V and 1 base from J, the gap between germline ends came to 12 bases. The CDR3 region is CSASPLWPQETQYF. CDR3 sequence (DNA): TGCAGTGCTAGTCCCCTGTGGCCCCAAGAGACCCAGTACTTC.

V is TRBV7-2 and J is TRBJ2-5; D possibly uses TRBD1 or TRBD2 (5 bases each). This CDR3 is 15 amino acids long. Germline V CDR1 and CDR2: SGHTA, FQGNSA. The V end lost 3 bases, the J end lost 1 base, and 12 bases lay between the germline ends. The CDR3 sequence is CASSLTRDLQETQYF. The CDR3 coding sequence is TGTGCCAGCAGCTTGACAAGGGACCTCCAAGAGACCCAGTACTTC.

The chain joins TRBV5-1 to TRBJ2-7, with TRBD2 matching 7 bases. Germline assignment: CDR1 SGHRS and CDR2 YFSETQ. The V gene end was trimmed by 5 bases and the J gene end by 3 bases; junction bases not matched to a gene: 14. The CDR3 sequence is 16 residues long. CDR3 nucleotides: TGCGCCAGCAGAGTCGGGACTACCCAGAATCTCTACGAGCAGTACTTC. Amino acids: CASRVGTTQNLYEQYF.

This clone was counted between two and nine times. This chain links TRBV18 with TRBJ2-2, with a tentative D call TRBD1 (5 bases). V lost 0 bases, J lost 0 bases, and 8 bases lay in between. From germline, CDR1 is KGHSH and CDR2 LQKENI. The length of the CDR3 is 16 residues. CDR3 in DNA: TGTGCCAGCTCACCACCGGCCAGGGCGAACACCGGGGAGCTGTTTTTT. It specifies CASSPPARANTGELFF.

The chain joins TRBV28 to TRBJ1-4; a possible D gene is TRBD1 (6 bases). Germline CDR1 reads MDHEN; CDR2 reads SYDVKM. Trimming cost V 3 bases and J 2 bases, with 13 bases left between them. The CDR3 consists of 16 residues. The CDR3 DNA reads TGTGCCAGCAGTTTGGAGGGGGGAGGGACTAATGAAAAACTGTTTTTT. This encodes CASSLEGGGTNEKLFF.

The rearrangement links TRBV5-1 to TRBJ2-7; possibly TRBD1 for D (6 bases). Looked up from germline, CDR1 is SGHRS and CDR2 is YFSETQ. The CDR3 is 15 residues long. The V gene lost 0 bases and the J gene lost 6 bases, with 16 bases spanning the gap. CDR3 DNA sequence: TGCGCCAGCAGCTTGGGGGGGCGGGCAGCTCCCGAGCAGTACTTC. It specifies CASSLGGRAAPEQYF. Complete variable domain (other parts from reference TRBV5-1 and TRBJ2-7): KAGVTQTPRYLIKTRGQQVTLSCSPISGHRSVSWYQQTPGQGLQFLFEYFSETQRNKGNFPGRFSGRQFSNSRSEMNVSTLELGDSALYLCASSLGGRAAPEQYFGPGTRLTVT.

The V and J genes are TRBV6-6 and TRBJ1-4, with 7 bases fitting TRBD1. Germline-derived CDR1 and CDR2 are MNHNY and SVGAGI (reference sequence). This CDR3 has 15 residues. J gave up 3 bases and V 6 bases, and 7 bases lay outside the gene matches. CDR3 loop: CASRAPGTANEKLFF. DNA for the CDR3: TGTGCCAGCAGAGCCCCCGGGACAGCTAATGAAAAACTGTTTTTT.